This passage covers 11 T cell receptor beta chains from one sample sequenced in a study of blood T cell repertoires in COVID-19. Using immunoSEQ multiplex PCR, the repertoire was profiled, and TCRdb retains in-frame clones only, with some absent. The repertoire has 180,000 or so clones, 70% to 90% of them found once; the top ten carry approximately 8%. The sample consisted of peripheral blood. The receptors originated from a man aged 55 to 70 with acute or convalescent COVID-19.

The V and J genes are TRBV7-3 and TRBJ1-6, with TRBD1 matching over 8 bases. Germline loops: CDR1 SGHTA, CDR2 FQGTGA. V dropped 1 base and J dropped 10; count of bases not matched to a gene: 9. The length of the CDR3 is 16 residues. The CDR3 region has the DNA TGTGCCAGCAGCTTAAATCCGACAGGGGTTGGGTCACCCCTCCACTTT. It translates to CASSLNPTGVGSPLHF.

The V gene is TRBV6-2 or TRBV6-3, the J gene TRBJ2-7; D is undetermined. V lost 5 bases and J lost 2, with 19 bases in between. CDR3 length: 16 amino acids. Germline V gives CDR1 MNHEY, CDR2 SVGEGT. Here the CDR3 reads CASSPPQVLRPYEQYF. The CDR3 DNA sequence: TGTGCCAGCAGTCCCCCCCAGGTCTTGAGACCCTACGAGCAGTACTTC.

The rearrangement uses TRBV5-1 and TRBJ2-3, with TRBD2 matching 9 bases. The CDR3 sequence is 14 residues long. From germline, CDR1 is SGHRS and CDR2 YFSETQ. Germline trimming cut 6 bases from V and 6 bases from J; bases unmatched to any gene: 8. For the CDR3, the DNA is TGCGCCAGCACCGTAGCGGGAGTGGCGGATACGCAGTATTTT. It encodes CASTVAGVADTQYF.

For the CDR3, the DNA is TGTGCCAGCAGTTTAAGTTTACTAGCGGGAGAGACCCAGTACTTC. It specifies CASSLSLLAGETQYF. This chain uses TRBV27 with TRBJ2-5; TRBD2 agrees at 9 bases. Germline lookup yields CDR1 MNHEY and CDR2 SMNVEV (reference sequence). The CDR3 runs 15 residues. After removal of 2 bases from V and 4 bases from J, the junction contained 5 bases not matched to a gene.

A note on this clone: One junction end does not reproduce the germline sequence, and a read error may be involved. Here the CDR3 DNA reads TGTGCCAGCAGCCAAGAGGGAACTTCCCGCGAACACCGGGGAGCTGTTTTT. It translates to CASSQEGTSREHRGAVF. V gene TRBV3-1 (or the pseudogene TRBV3-2) combines with J gene TRBJ2-2, with D possibly being TRBD2 (5 bases). The CDR3 is 17 amino acids. In germline, CDR1 is LGHDT, CDR2 YNNKEL (reference sequence).

The V call is TRBV19, the J call TRBJ2-1; TRBD2 might be the D (6 bases). The CDR3 spans 17 residues. V shed 0 bases and J shed 6 bases, with 18 bases lying between them. Germline CDR1 and CDR2: LNHDA and SQIVND (reference sequence). The chain's CDR3 is CASSIDKIAASGNEQFF. The CDR3 nucleotides are TGTGCCAGTAGTATAGATAAGATAGCGGCGTCAGGCAATGAGCAGTTCTTC. Using reference TRBV19 and TRBJ2-1 for the parts outside the CDR3, the full variable domain is DGGITQSPKYLFRKEGQNVTLSCEQNLNHDAMYWYRQDPGQGLRLIYYSQIVNDFQKGDIAEGYSVSREKKESFPLTVTSAQKNPTAFYLCASSIDKIAASGNEQFFGPGTRLTVL.

The genes are TRBV19 and TRBJ2-5; 8 nucleotides agree with TRBD1. The CDR3 has 15 amino acids. Germline V gives CDR1 LNHDA, CDR2 SQIVND (reference sequence). Trimming at V came to 4 bases and at J to 4 bases, leaving 8 bases not matched to a gene. The CDR3, as DNA: TGTGCCAGTAGTACGAGACAGGGGATGGGAGAGACCCAGTACTTC. Translated, it gives CASSTRQGMGETQYF.

The CDR3 spells CASTRGQGSYGYTF. CDR3 DNA sequence: TGTGCCAGCACGAGGGGACAGGGTAGTTATGGCTACACCTTC. The chain uses TRBV6-5 and TRBJ1-2; 9 bases line up with TRBD1. This CDR3 spans 14 amino acids. CDR1 is MNHEY and CDR2 is SVGAGI in the germline V gene. J gave up 5 bases and V 7 bases, and 8 bases lay outside the gene matches.

The V gene is TRBV11-2, the J gene TRBJ2-5, with TRBD2 as a possible D gene (6 bases). The CDR3 is 14 residues long. Germline V gives CDR1 SGHAT, CDR2 FQNNGV. V lost 3 bases and J 4 bases, leaving 12 bases between the germline ends. CDR3 coding DNA: TGTGCCAGCAGCTTTGGGGGGTCGGTAGAGACCCAGTACTTC. Translated: CASSFGGSVETQYF.

V is TRBV6-2 or TRBV6-3 and J is TRBJ2-7, with 10 bases aligning to TRBD2. The CDR3 has 15 residues. Germline trimming cut 4 bases from V and 7 bases from J; bases unmatched to any gene: 10. Looked up from germline, CDR1 is MNHEY and CDR2 is SVGEGT. The CDR3 bases are TGTGCCAGCAGTTCTTACCGACTAGCGGGCAGGGAGCAGTACTTC. Protein sequence: CASSSYRLAGREQYF.

The rearrangement uses TRBV6-5 and TRBJ2-7; 9 nucleotides line up with TRBD1. V was pared by 10 bases and J by 7 bases, with 14 bases of the junction left unmatched. The germline CDR1 and CDR2 sequences are MNHEY and SVGAGI. This CDR3 spans 14 amino acids. Written as DNA, the CDR3 is TGTGCCACAGCGAGGGGGGACAGGGTGGATGAGCAGTACTTC. As protein: CATARGDRVDEQYF.